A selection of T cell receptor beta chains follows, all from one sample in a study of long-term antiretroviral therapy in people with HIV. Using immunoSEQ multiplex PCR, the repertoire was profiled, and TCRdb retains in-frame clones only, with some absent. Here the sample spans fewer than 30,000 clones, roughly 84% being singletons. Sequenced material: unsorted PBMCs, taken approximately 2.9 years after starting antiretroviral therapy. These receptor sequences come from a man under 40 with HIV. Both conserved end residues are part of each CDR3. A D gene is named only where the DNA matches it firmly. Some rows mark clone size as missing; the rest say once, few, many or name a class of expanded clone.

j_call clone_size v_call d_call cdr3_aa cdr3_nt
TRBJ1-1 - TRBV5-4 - CASSLPLQDTEAFF TGTGCCAGCAGCTTGCCACTACAGGACACTGAAGCTTTCTTT
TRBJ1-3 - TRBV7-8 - CASSSGGSGNTIYF TGTGCCAGCAGCTCCGGCGGCTCTGGAAACACCATATATTTT
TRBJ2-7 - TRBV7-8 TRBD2 CASSPGVAGGSYEQYF TGTGCCAGCAGTCCCGGGGTAGCGGGAGGGTCCTACGAGCAGTACTTC
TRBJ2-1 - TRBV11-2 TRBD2 CASRGLLSYNEQFF TGTGCCAGCAGGGGACTACTCTCCTACAATGAGCAGTTCTTC
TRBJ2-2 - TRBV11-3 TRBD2 CASSSAPLAMPTGELFF TGTGCCAGCAGCTCCGCCCCACTAGCGATGCCCACCGGGGAGCTGTTTTTT
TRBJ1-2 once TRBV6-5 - CASSTSGRGSGYTF TGTGCCAGCAGTACCTCGGGACGGGGTAGTGGCTACACCTTC
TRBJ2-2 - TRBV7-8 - CASSRNTASGTGELFF TGTGCCAGCAGCAGAAATACCGCCTCCGGGACCGGGGAGCTGTTTTTT
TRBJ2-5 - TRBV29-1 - CSATFRETQYF TGCAGCGCAACATTTCGAGAGACCCAGTACTTC
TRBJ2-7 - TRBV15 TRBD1 CATSGADRTPYEQYF TGTGCCACCAGCGGGGCGGACAGGACCCCCTACGAGCAGTACTTC
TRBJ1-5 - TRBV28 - CASSWGTGVYSNQPQHF TGTGCCAGCAGTTGGGGGACCGGGGTTTATAGCAATCAGCCCCAGCATTTT
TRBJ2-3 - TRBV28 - CASSPGGGLRTDTQYF TGTGCCAGCAGCCCCGGAGGGGGGCTACGCACAGATACGCAGTATTTT
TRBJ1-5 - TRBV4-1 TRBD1 CASSQDSGGGQPQHF TGCGCCAGCAGCCAAGATTCAGGGGGGGGTCAGCCCCAGCATTTT
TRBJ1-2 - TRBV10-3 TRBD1 CAISESGGQGGGYTF TGTGCCATCAGTGAGTCGGGGGGACAAGGGGGCGGCTACACCTTC
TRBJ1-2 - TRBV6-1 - CASSTPPPGYGYTF TGTGCCAGCAGTACCCCCCCGCCGGGCTATGGCTACACCTTC
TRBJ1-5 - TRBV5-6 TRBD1 CASSEGTGGTQPQHF TGTGCCAGCAGCGAGGGGACAGGTGGTACCCAGCCCCAGCATTTT
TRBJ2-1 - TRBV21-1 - CASSPLNEQFF TGTGCCAGCAGCCCACTAAATGAGCAGTTCTTC
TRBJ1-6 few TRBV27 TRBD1 CASSPGTGNSPLHF TGTGCCAGCAGTCCCGGGACAGGGAATTCACCCCTCCACTTT
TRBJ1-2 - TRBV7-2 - CASSLTGGSNYGYTF TGTGCCAGCAGCTTAACGGGCGGCAGCAACTATGGCTACACCTTC
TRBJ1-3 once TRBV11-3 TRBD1 CASSPGTGLSSGNTIYF TGTGCCAGCAGCCCTGGGACAGGGCTTAGCTCTGGAAACACCATATATTTT
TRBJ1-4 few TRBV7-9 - CASSLPTGSEKLFF TGTGCCAGCAGCTTACCGACAGGATCCGAAAAACTGTTTTTT
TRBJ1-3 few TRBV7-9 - CASSSPLGSGNTIYF TGTGCCAGCAGCTCCCCTTTGGGCTCTGGAAACACCATATATTTT
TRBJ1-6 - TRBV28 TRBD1 CASSSLQGTKNSPLHF TGTGCCAGCAGTTCCTTACAGGGGACCAAAAATTCACCCCTCCACTTT
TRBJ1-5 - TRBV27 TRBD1 CASSRSGTGVGQPQHF TGTGCCAGCAGCAGATCCGGGACAGGGGTGGGTCAGCCCCAGCATTTT
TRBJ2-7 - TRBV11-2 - CASSLQGYEQYF TGTGCCAGCAGCTTACAGGGCTACGAGCAGTACTTC
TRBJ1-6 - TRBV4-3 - CASSQERGTQNSPLHF TGCGCCAGCAGCCAAGAGAGGGGGACGCAAAATTCACCCCTCCACTTT
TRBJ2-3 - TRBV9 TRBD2 CASSTTSGRGTDTQYF TGTGCCAGCAGCACGACTAGCGGAAGAGGAACAGATACGCAGTATTTT